The following is a T cell receptor beta chain sequence with its context. Germline V gene sequence: CDR1 SGDLS, CDR2 YYNGEE. CDR3 length equals 16 residues. With 0 bases removed from V and 5 bases from J, the gap between germline ends came to 17 bases. The sample originates from a study of blood T cell repertoires in COVID-19. Study summary: COVID-19 samples from acute and convalescent phases originated in the United States, Italy and Spain. Nucleic acid was either cDNA or gDNA, and it came from T cells, B-cell-depleted T cells, or PBMCs.

Original handling: By means of reference gene primer amplification, nucleated cell counts were estimated. TCRdb's copy holds only in-frame clones and misses some; the assay was immunoSEQ multiplex PCR. V and J calls and clone size follow that table, whereas D and trimming were derived from the DNA. Of 85,000 to 100,000 clones in the sample, roughly 75% were seen once. The specimen was peripheral blood. This TCR was recovered from a man in his fifties who had recovered from COVID-19. The V call is TRBV9, the J call TRBJ2-5; possible D gene TRBD2, 5 bases. In nucleotides, the CDR3 is TGTGCCAGCAGCGTAGCTACGGACTTATCGGGGGAGACCCAGTACTTC. It specifies CASSVATDLSGETQYF.